The 27 T cell receptor beta chains given below trace back to one sample, sequenced in a study of glioma-infiltrating T cells after dendritic cell vaccination (dated by TCRdb to 2016 to 2018). Library preparation used the immunoSEQ multiplex PCR assay. This immuneACCESS table, as held by TCRdb, lists in-frame sequences with V and J called but not all clones. Of the missing ones, under half trace to an unresolved V gene in checked studies; the others have no known cause. The sample has over 90,000 clones on record, 81% of them singletons. The leading ten clones occupy over 9.5% of the sample. The sequencing here drew on blood, taken before dendritic cell vaccination. All receptors come from a human donor with glioblastoma.

The J gene is TRBJ1-5, the V gene TRBV5-4, with no clear D. The V gene's germline CDR1 is SGHNT and CDR2 YYREEE (reference sequence). Trimming took off 1 base at V and 2 bases at J, with 7 bases between the two ends. There are 14 residues in the CDR3. The CDR3 DNA sequence: TGTGCCAGCAGCTTGATCCCTGGCAATCAGCCCCAGCATTTT. This sequence encodes CASSLIPGNQPQHF.

The V gene is TRBV10-3, the J gene TRBJ1-1; 7 bases agree with TRBD1. J was trimmed by 3 bases and V by 4 bases; bases with no gene match: 5. Germline V gives CDR1 ENHRY, CDR2 SYGVKD. This CDR3 is built from 14 residues. In DNA form, the CDR3 reads TGTGCCATCAGTGCCACAGACAGGGACACTGAAGCTTTCTTT. Translation gives CAISATDRDTEAFF.

V and J are TRBV5-1 and TRBJ1-2; 7 nucleotides line up with TRBD1. CDR1 SGHRS and CDR2 YFSETQ come from the germline V gene. V was clipped by 3 bases and J by 4 bases; unmatched bases: 6. The CDR3 runs 14 residues. CDR3 loop: CASSSLTGSYGYTF. CDR3 coding DNA: TGCGCCAGCAGCTCCCTGACAGGGTCCTATGGCTACACCTTC.

This clone has just one count. This chain joins TRBV29-1 and TRBJ1-1, with TRBD1 identical over 8 bases. From germline, CDR1 is SQVTM and CDR2 ANQGSEA. This CDR3 is built from 14 residues. J was trimmed by 1 base and V by 4 bases; bases with no gene match: 5. The CDR3 DNA sequence: TGCAGCGTTGTACAGGGGGGGCCGAACACTGAAGCTTTCTTT. Its protein product is CSVVQGGPNTEAFF.

This clone was counted many times. The rearrangement links TRBV10-3 to TRBJ2-1, with 9 bases aligning to TRBD1. This CDR3 is 12 amino acids long. Germline CDR1 reads ENHRY; CDR2 reads SYGVKD. The V segment lost 10 bases and the J segment 15 bases; nucleotides outside the gene matches: 13. The CDR3 reads CATTMTGGSLFF. In DNA form, the CDR3 reads TGTGCCACGACGATGACAGGGGGAAGTTTGTTCTTC.

The V gene is TRBV11-3, the J gene TRBJ2-5, with D possibly TRBD1 on 6 matching bases. This CDR3 comprises 13 residues. Deletions cut 5 bases from V and 10 bases from J, with 17 bases between. From germline, CDR1 is SGHNT and CDR2 YENEEA. The CDR3 nucleotides read TGTGCCAGCAGCCCGGGACAAGAGGAGGACCAGTACTTC. As protein: CASSPGQEEDQYF.

The chain joins TRBV7-2 to TRBJ2-7; TRBD2 agrees at 9 bases. Losses at the gene ends were 5 bases for V and 6 bases for J; bases not matched to a gene: 11. CDR3 length: 15 amino acids. CDR1 and CDR2 (germline): SGHTA, FQGNSA. The CDR3 region is CASSPPAGGEVEQYF. The CDR3 DNA reads as TGTGCCAGCAGCCCCCCGGCGGGGGGGGAGGTCGAGCAGTACTTC.

V gene TRBV10-2 combines with J gene TRBJ2-1, with 8 nucleotides matching TRBD2. V dropped 6 bases and J dropped 4; count of bases not matched to a gene: 2. The CDR3 consists of 13 residues. Germline-derived CDR1 and CDR2 are WSHSY and SAAADI. CDR3 residues: CASSGGAYNEQFF. CDR3 bases: TGCGCCAGCAGCGGGGGGGCTTACAATGAGCAGTTCTTC.

The chain combines TRBV19 with TRBJ1-5, with 8 bases matching TRBD1. Unmatched junction bases numbered 8, after V lost 5 bases and J lost 2 bases. Germline CDR1 and CDR2: LNHDA and SQIVND (reference sequence). The CDR3 runs 16 residues. CDR3 coding DNA: TGTGCCAGTAGTCTTCAACAGGGGGTAGGCAATCAGCCCCAGCATTTT. Protein: CASSLQQGVGNQPQHF.

The rearrangement links TRBV18 to TRBJ1-3, with 7 bases identical to TRBD1. Unmatched junction bases numbered 5, after V lost 2 bases and J lost 4 bases. The CDR3 loop spans 15 amino acids. The germline V gene has CDR1 KGHSH and CDR2 LQKENI. The CDR3 is CASSPDRVEGNTIYF. The CDR3, as DNA: TGTGCCAGCTCACCAGACAGGGTGGAAGGAAACACCATATATTTT.

The V and J genes are TRBV19 and TRBJ2-1, with 7 bases identical to TRBD1. V lost 4 bases, J lost 6 bases, and 3 bases stayed unmatched. CDR3 length equals 13 residues. The germline V gene has CDR1 LNHDA and CDR2 SQIVND (reference sequence). CDR3 residues: CASSTGQANEQFF. CDR3 nucleotides: TGTGCCAGTAGTACAGGACAGGCCAATGAGCAGTTCTTC.

The DNA for the CDR3 is TGTGCCAGCAGTGAATTATTGGGCACAGAAAACACTGAAGCTTTCTTT. Its translation: CASSELLGTENTEAFF. V is TRBV25-1 and J is TRBJ1-1; D remains ambiguous. The CDR3 spans 16 residues. The germline V gene has CDR1 MGHDK and CDR2 SYGVNS. Trimming took 1 base from V and 2 from J, leaving 14 bases between them.

DNA of the CDR3: TGTGCCAGCAGTCGGGACAGCCTCTACAATGAGCAGTTCTTC. Translating it yields CASSRDSLYNEQFF. V and J are TRBV6-5 and TRBJ2-1; the match to TRBD1 covers 7 bases. The CDR3 length is 14 residues. CDR1 MNHEY and CDR2 SVGAGI come from the germline V gene. Unmatched junction bases numbered 4, after V lost 5 bases and J lost 3 bases.

This CDR3 reads CASSIQGPYLYGYTF. In DNA form, the CDR3 reads TGTGCCAGTAGTATTCAGGGGCCCTACCTCTATGGCTACACCTTC. The chain is built from TRBV19 and TRBJ1-2; maybe TRBD1 (6 bases). Trimming cost V 3 bases and J 4 bases, with 15 bases left between them. Germline V lookup: CDR1 LNHDA, CDR2 SQIVND (reference sequence). This CDR3 region has 15 residues.

The chain couples TRBV7-9 to TRBJ1-1; TRBD1 is a possible D gene (5 bases). Trimming took off 5 bases at V and 2 bases at J, with 12 bases between the two ends. The CDR3 sequence is 14 residues long. Germline assignment: CDR1 SEHNR and CDR2 FQNEAQ (reference sequence). This chain's CDR3 is CASSLGQGNTEAFF. Here the CDR3 DNA reads TGTGCCAGCAGCCTGGGGCAGGGTAACACTGAAGCTTTCTTT.

This chain joins TRBV10-3 and TRBJ1-2, with 8 bases matching TRBD1. CDR3 size: 13 residues. The V segment lost 5 bases and the J segment 6 bases; nucleotides outside the gene matches: 5. CDR1 and CDR2 from the germline V gene are ENHRY and SYGVKD. The CDR3 spells CAISPRTGNGYTF. The CDR3 DNA sequence: TGTGCCATCAGTCCCCGGACAGGGAATGGCTACACCTTC.

The chain couples TRBV6-6 to TRBJ2-5; tentatively, D is TRBD1 (5 bases). Germline-derived CDR1 and CDR2 are MNHNY and SVGAGI (reference sequence). This CDR3 contains 14 residues. Between the trimmed V and J ends, which lost 5 bases and 6 bases, there was a span of 16 bases. This CDR3 is CASSDQGFRQTQYF. The CDR3 coding sequence is TGTGCCAGCAGTGACCAGGGTTTTCGGCAGACCCAGTACTTC.

This chain connects TRBV11-2 to TRBJ2-5; perhaps TRBD1 as D (6 bases). The CDR3 length is 15 residues. The germline CDR1 and CDR2 sequences are SGHAT and FQNNGV. The V end was cut by 4 bases, the J end by 4 bases, with 16 bases between. The CDR3 bases are TGTGCCAGCAGCTCAAGGCAGGGGCTGGGAGAGACCCAGTACTTC. It codes for CASSSRQGLGETQYF.

This clone was counted once. This sequence joins TRBV6-1 and TRBJ1-1; tentative D call: TRBD1 (5 bases). This CDR3 is 13 amino acids long. V was pared by 5 bases and J by 2 bases, with 9 bases between. CDR1 and CDR2 from the germline V gene are MNHNS and SASEGT. CDR3 loop: CASSQGRNTEAFF. CDR3 in DNA: TGTGCCAGCAGTCAGGGTAGAAACACTGAAGCTTTCTTT.

This chain uses TRBV7-9 with TRBJ1-3; D is undetermined. V was cut by 7 bases and J by 3 bases, with 10 bases left in between. Looked up from germline, CDR1 is SEHNR and CDR2 is FQNEAQ (reference sequence). The CDR3 length is 13 residues. The CDR3 coding sequence is TGTGCCAGCAACTATGAGGTTGGAAACACCATATATTTT. It specifies CASNYEVGNTIYF.

This clone showed up just once. The chain couples TRBV6-1 to TRBJ2-3; 8 bases match TRBD2. Looked up from germline, CDR1 is MNHNS and CDR2 is SASEGT. CDR3 size: 15 residues. Losses at the gene ends were 6 bases for V and 3 bases for J; bases not matched to a gene: 8. The CDR3 here is CASRSGGPGTDTQYF. DNA for the CDR3: TGTGCCAGCAGATCGGGGGGGCCCGGTACAGATACGCAGTATTTT.

This clone has a handful of counts. This chain joins TRBV2 and TRBJ1-4; 10 bases are shared with TRBD1. Germline loops: CDR1 SNHLY, CDR2 FYNNEI. This CDR3 contains 16 residues. Losses at the gene ends were 5 bases for V and 0 bases for J; bases not matched to a gene: 3. The CDR3 loop reads CASSRDRGATNEKLFF. The CDR3 DNA reads as TGTGCCAGCAGTAGGGACAGGGGAGCAACTAATGAAAAACTGTTTTTT.

This chain connects TRBV5-1 to TRBJ2-2; 8 bases map to TRBD2. Germline-derived CDR1 and CDR2 are SGHRS and YFSETQ. This CDR3 is 13 amino acids long. V was pared by 6 bases and J by 3 bases, with 1 base of the junction left unmatched. The CDR3 is CASTGGDTGELFF. DNA of the CDR3: TGCGCCAGCACGGGAGGGGACACCGGGGAGCTGTTTTTT.

This chain connects TRBV5-5 to TRBJ1-2; TRBD1 is a possible D gene (5 bases). CDR1 SGHKS and CDR2 YYEKEE come from the germline V gene (reference sequence). The CDR3 sequence is 13 residues long. The V and J ends lost 4 bases and 3 bases respectively, with 10 bases between them. Written as DNA, the CDR3 is TGTGCCAGCAGCCCGCAGGGTGACTATGGCTACACCTTC. This codes for CASSPQGDYGYTF.

The V call is TRBV10-3, the J call TRBJ1-2, with 7 positions matching TRBD1. Losses at the gene ends were 4 bases for V and 5 bases for J; bases not matched to a gene: 16. This CDR3 is built from 17 residues. Germline V gives CDR1 ENHRY, CDR2 SYGVKD. The CDR3 sequence: CAISGETGYLPAYGYTF. In DNA form, the CDR3 reads TGTGCCATCAGTGGGGAGACAGGGTATCTACCGGCGTATGGCTACACCTTC.

The chain combines TRBV7-9 with TRBJ1-5; 7 bases agree with TRBD1. The CDR3 totals 17 residues. J lost 2 bases, V lost 4 bases, and 11 bases had no gene match. Germline assignment: CDR1 SEHNR and CDR2 FQNEAQ (reference sequence). The chain's CDR3 is CASSSDREGARNQPQHF. The DNA for the CDR3 is TGTGCCAGCAGCTCTGACAGGGAAGGGGCCCGCAATCAGCCCCAGCATTTT.

The chain recombines TRBV5-4 with TRBJ1-6; 7 bases agree with TRBD1. This CDR3 region has 15 residues. Germline V lookup: CDR1 SGHNT, CDR2 YYREEE (reference sequence). Unmatched junction bases numbered 6, after V lost 2 bases and J lost 7 bases. CDR3: CASSFPAGGNSPLHF. The CDR3 DNA is TGTGCCAGCAGCTTCCCTGCAGGGGGAAATTCACCCCTCCACTTT.